This record looks at one TCR beta chain sequence and its context. The CDR3 spans 15 residues. CDR1 is GTSNPN and CDR2 is SVGIG in the germline V gene (reference sequence). The V end was cut by 2 bases, the J end by 5 bases, with 18 bases between. The data stem from a study of blood T cell repertoires in COVID-19. About the study: Samples representing acute and convalescent COVID-19 were sourced from the United States, Italy and Spain. In each case, the material was cDNA or gDNA derived from T cells, B-cell-depleted T cells, or PBMCs.

Study processing details: Amplifying reference gene primers gave estimates of nucleated cell counts. Profiling relied on immunoSEQ multiplex PCR, and the TCRdb table lists in-frame clones only, not all of them. Clone size and the V and J calls come from that table; the DNA yielded D and trimming. The table includes about 160,000 clones, about 88% detected once. This receptor was identified in a man aged 55 to 70 with active or convalescent COVID-19. Sequencing used peripheral blood. The chain employs TRBV30 and TRBJ1-1; TRBD1 might be the D (6 bases). CDR3 amino acids: CAWSRPGGRRTEAFF. The CDR3 bases are TGTGCCTGGAGTCGCCCTGGGGGCCGTCGGACTGAAGCTTTCTTT.